The rows below give T cell receptor beta chains drawn from one sample of a study of cytomegalovirus exposure and HLA in healthy donors. Profiling relied on immunoSEQ multiplex PCR, and the TCRdb table lists in-frame clones only, not all of them. In the table there are more than 150,000 clones, more than 75% of which are singletons. Input material: PBMCs. These receptors originate from a girl under three years old in good health and CMV-seronegative. The CDR3 runs from the conserved cysteine through the conserved F or W. Each record gives: D gene, J gene, V gene, clone size, CDR3 DNA, CDR3 protein. The D gene is left open where the match is weak. The size field is filled for only some rows; it gives once, few, many or a size class.

- | TRBJ1-1 | TRBV19 | few | TGTGCCAGTAGTCGGAGGGGCGGCCTCACTGAAGCTTTCTTT | CASSRRGGLTEAFF
TRBD2 | TRBJ2-2 | TRBV5-1 | - | TGCGCCAGCAGCTTGCAAGCGGGAGGGTATATAGGCACCGGGGAGCTGTTTTTT | CASSLQAGGYIGTGELFF
TRBD1 | TRBJ1-2 | TRBV27 | once | TGTGCCAGCAGTTCCGACAGGGGCCGTAACTATGGCTACACCTTC | CASSSDRGRNYGYTF
- | TRBJ2-7 | TRBV27 | - | TGTGCCAGCAGAGGAGGCGATAGGTACGAGCAGTACTTC | CASRGGDRYEQYF
TRBD1 | TRBJ1-4 | TRBV4-3 | - | TGCGCCAGCAGCCAGGACCCGGGACAGAGGAATGAAAAACTGTTTTTT | CASSQDPGQRNEKLFF
TRBD2 | TRBJ2-1 | TRBV7-3 | - | TGTGCCAGCAGCTCACTAGCGGGGGGTTCCTACAATGAGCAGTTCTTC | CASSSLAGGSYNEQFF
TRBD2 | TRBJ2-4 | TRBV7-9 | - | TGTGCCAGCAGCGTTCTAGCGGGAGGGAACATTCAGTACTTC | CASSVLAGGNIQYF
TRBD1 | TRBJ2-5 | TRBV5-1 | - | TGCGCCAGCAGCTTACAGGGGGCGCAGGAGACCCAGTACTTC | CASSLQGAQETQYF
TRBD2 | TRBJ2-3 | TRBV5-4 | - | TGTGCCAGCAGCTCTACTAGCGGTCCTAGCACAGATACGCAGTATTTT | CASSSTSGPSTDTQYF
- | TRBJ2-5 | TRBV5-6 | - | TGTGCCAGCAGCTTGCGGTTTCAAGAGACCCAGTACTTC | CASSLRFQETQYF
- | TRBJ1-6 | TRBV7-9 | - | TGTGCCAGCAGCCGCCCTGCCCAGGGAACACCCCTCCACTTT | CASSRPAQGTPLHF
TRBD1 | TRBJ2-5 | TRBV7-6 | - | TGTGCCAGCAGCCCGCTCACAGGGGGCTTAGAAGCGGGACAAGAGACCCAGTACTTC | CASSPLTGGLEAGQETQYF
- | TRBJ2-1 | TRBV5-6 | - | TGTGCCAGCAGCCACCAGGGGCGTGAGCAGTTCTTC | CASSHQGREQFF
- | TRBJ2-2 | TRBV27 | - | TGTGCCAGCGGAAAGGAGGGCCGGGACACCGGGGAGCTGTTTTTT | CASGKEGRDTGELFF
TRBD1 | TRBJ2-2 | TRBV6-6 | - | TGTGCCAGCAGTTCACGGGACAGGGAAGAGCTGTTTTTT | CASSSRDREELFF
- | TRBJ2-3 | TRBV7-2 | - | TGTGCCAGCAGCTCATATGCGGGAGATACGCAGTATTTT | CASSSYAGDTQYF
- | TRBJ2-7 | TRBV7-6 | - | TGTGCCAGCAGCTTAGCTCCCCAGATGTCCTACGAGCAGTACTTC | CASSLAPQMSYEQYF
TRBD2 | TRBJ2-7 | TRBV4-2 | - | TGTGCCAGCAGCCAAGGAGGACTAGCGGGGGGTCTAAAGGCCTACGAGCAGTACTTC | CASSQGGLAGGLKAYEQYF
- | TRBJ2-2 | TRBV25-1 | - | TGTGCCAGCAGTGTCCTAGGGGAGAACACCGGGGAGCTGTTTTTT | CASSVLGENTGELFF
TRBD2 | TRBJ2-7 | TRBV25-1 | - | TGTGCCAGCAGTGAATGGAAGGGACTAGCGGGCCAGTACTTC | CASSEWKGLAGQYF
- | TRBJ1-1 | TRBV12-5 | once | TGTGCTAGTGGTTCCAATCCTATGAACACTGAAGCTTTCTTT | CASGSNPMNTEAFF
- | TRBJ1-2 | TRBV25-1 | - | TGTGCCAGCAGTGATGGCGGATGTGGCTACACCTTC | CASSDGGCGYTF
TRBD1 | TRBJ2-7 | TRBV6-6 | - | TGTGCCAGCAGTCAACAGGGGGCAATGGGCGAGCAGTACTTC | CASSQQGAMGEQYF
- | TRBJ1-5 | TRBV19 | - | TGTGCCAGTAGTATCCGGCAGTGGGAGGATAGCAATCAGCCCCAGCATTTT | CASSIRQWEDSNQPQHF
TRBD2 | TRBJ2-7 | TRBV7-9 | - | TGTGCCAGCAGCCTGCCCTTAGCGGGGGGGCTCTACGAGCAGTACTTC | CASSLPLAGGLYEQYF
- | TRBJ2-7 | TRBV27 | - | TGTGCCAGCAGTTCTCACGGGAGCTCCGAGCAGTACTTC | CASSSHGSSEQYF
TRBD1 | TRBJ2-3 | TRBV10-3 | - | TGTGCCATCAGTGACCCGGCGACAGGGGTAAATCGGGATACGCAGTATTTT | CAISDPATGVNRDTQYF
- | TRBJ2-2 | TRBV4-1 | - | TGCGCCAGCAGCCAACCAAAGGCACTAGTTCGGACCGGGGAGCTGTTTTTT | CASSQPKALVRTGELFF
- | TRBJ2-7 | TRBV6-1 | - | TGTGCCAGCAGTGTGCTAGGGGTTGGGCCGCTCCGCTCCTACGAGCAGTACTTC | CASSVLGVGPLRSYEQYF
TRBD1 | TRBJ1-2 | TRBV6-1 | once | TGTGCCAGCAGCCCGGGACAGGGGAACTATGGCTACACCTTC | CASSPGQGNYGYTF
TRBD1 | TRBJ2-7 | TRBV30 | - | TGTGCCTTCCGGGACAGGGGGCTCGAGCAGTACTTC | CAFRDRGLEQYF
TRBD1 | TRBJ2-7 | TRBV18 | - | TGTGCCAGCTCACCACAGGGGGCGCGAGGATACGAGCAGTACTTC | CASSPQGARGYEQYF
TRBD1 | TRBJ1-2 | TRBV19 | once | TGTGCCAGTAGCATGGACAGGGGGAACTATGGCTACACCTTC | CASSMDRGNYGYTF
TRBD1 | TRBJ1-5 | TRBV2 | once | TGTGCCAGCACCCGCGGACAGGGGAATTTTCAGCCCCAGCATTTT | CASTRGQGNFQPQHF
- | TRBJ1-2 | TRBV10-3 | few | TGTGCCATCAGTGTCTACCTGGGGAGGGAACACTATGGCTACACCTTC | CAISVYLGREHYGYTF
- | TRBJ1-2 | TRBV5-5 | - | TGTGCCAGCAGCTTTTCCTTACTCGGAGGGACGGATAACTATGGCTACACCTTC | CASSFSLLGGTDNYGYTF
- | TRBJ2-1 | TRBV14 | - | TGTGCCAGCAGCCTCTACCTAGTGAGGTCCTACAATGAGCAGTTCTTC | CASSLYLVRSYNEQFF
- | TRBJ1-1 | TRBV19 | few | TGTGCCAGTAGGCACAGGAACTTCCGCCTGAAAGCTGAAGCTTTCTTT | CASRHRNFRLKAEAFF
- | TRBJ2-4 | TRBV6-5 | - | TGTGCCAGCAGCTTATGGCCAGGGGAAAACATTCAGTACTTC | CASSLWPGENIQYF
- | TRBJ2-1 | TRBV19 | - | TGTGCCAGTAGTATAGGGGGCGCCGGCTCCTACAATGAGCAGTTCTTC | CASSIGGAGSYNEQFF
TRBD1 | TRBJ2-1 | TRBV7-2 | - | TGTGCCAGCAGCTTAGCGCCAGCCGGGACAGCCAATGAGCAGTTCTTC | CASSLAPAGTANEQFF
TRBD2 | TRBJ2-1 | TRBV5-6 | - | TGTGCCAGCAGCTCCCGACTAGCGGGCAATGAGCAGTTCTTC | CASSSRLAGNEQFF
TRBD1 | TRBJ2-2 | TRBV5-1 | - | TGCGCCAGCAGCTATGGACCGGGACAGGGGGACACCGGGGAGCTGTTTTTT | CASSYGPGQGDTGELFF
- | TRBJ2-5 | TRBV9 | - | TGTGCCAGCAGCGTAGGAGGGGGAGAGACCCAGTACTTC | CASSVGGGETQYF
- | TRBJ2-5 | TRBV19 | - | TGTGCCAGTAGTAGGACCCTTGGGGCGAGAGAGACCCAGTACTTC | CASSRTLGARETQYF
- | TRBJ2-5 | TRBV5-1 | - | TGCGCCAGCAGCTTGGAAGGGGTCTTAGAGACCCAGTACTTC | CASSLEGVLETQYF
- | TRBJ1-2 | TRBV25-1 | few | TGTGCCAGCAGTGAATATAGCGGGCGGGGTGGCTACACCTTC | CASSEYSGRGGYTF
TRBD1 | TRBJ1-1 | TRBV5-1 | once | TGCGCCAGCAGCTTCCGACAGGGGTCGAACACTGAAGCTTTCTTT | CASSFRQGSNTEAFF